Listed here are 13 T cell receptor beta chains from one sample, sequenced in a study of T cells in Graves' hyperthyroidism and ophthalmopathy. TCR beta CDR3 regions were amplified from RNA. Primed by the HTBI set, a first-round RT-PCR was run on the TCR CDR3. In TCRdb, the multiplex PCR reads were re-called with MiXCR into one record per CDR3 protein. The sample includes about 640,000 distinct CDR3 sequences, roughly 15% of them seen just once. Sequenced material: blood. The receptors here all came from a woman in her 50s with Graves' ophthalmopathy.

The chain links TRBV24-1 to TRBJ2-3; TRBD2 matches 7 bases. Germline-derived CDR1 and CDR2 are KGHDR and SFDVKD. CDR3 length: 13 amino acids. Unmatched junction bases numbered 8, after V lost 9 bases and J lost 6 bases. CDR3 amino acids: CATSGAGADTQYF. CDR3 bases: TGTGCCACCTCTGGGGCGGGAGCCGATACGCAGTATTTT.

This clonotype was recorded a few times. The chain links TRBV29-1 to TRBJ2-4; unclear D gene. Germline CDR1 is SQVTM and CDR2 is ANQGSEA. V lost 6 bases and J lost 0, with 6 bases in between. The CDR3 has 12 amino acids. CDR3 amino acids: CSVRTAKNIQYF. The CDR3 DNA is TGCAGCGTGCGGACAGCCAAAAACATTCAGTACTTC.

The chain carries TRBV12-3 or TRBV12-4 and TRBJ2-1; TRBD2 matches 11 bases. The CDR3 length is 19 residues. Trimming cost V 6 bases and J 7 bases; bases outside gene matches: 20. CDR3 residues: CASRRRVILAGEGGNEQFF. The CDR3 DNA is TGTGCCAGCAGAAGAAGGGTGATACTAGCGGGAGAGGGCGGGAATGAGCAGTTCTTC.

Worth noting for this clonotype: Given a much more abundant clone one base away, this may be a read error. V is TRBV5-1 and J is TRBJ2-3; D perhaps matches TRBD1 (7 bases). CDR3 size: 15 residues. CDR1 is SGHRS, CDR2 YFSETQ, per germline. The CDR3 here is CASSWEDRSIDMQYF. CDR3 bases: TGCGCCAGCAGCTGGGAGGACAGGAGCATAGATATGCAGTATTTT.

This clonotype was counted between two and nine times. The chain is built from TRBV7-2 and TRBJ2-2; the D is unclear. V was cut by 4 bases and J by 4 bases, with 7 bases left in between. Looked up from germline, CDR1 is SGHTA and CDR2 is FQGNSA. This CDR3 is built from 13 residues. CDR3 in DNA: TGTGCCAGCAGCTATCACAGCACCGGGGAGCTGTTTTTT. It codes for CASSYHSTGELFF.

V gene TRBV12-3 or TRBV12-4 combines with J gene TRBJ1-2; 7 nucleotides match TRBD1. The length of the CDR3 is 14 residues. V was clipped by 2 bases and J by 3 bases; unmatched bases: 3. CDR3: CASSLRGRHYGYTF. The DNA of the CDR3 is TGTGCCAGCAGTTTAAGGGGGCGCCACTATGGCTACACCTTC.

In its sample, this clonotype was seen many times. This rearrangement joins TRBV7-2 to TRBJ2-7; TRBD1 or TRBD2 may be the D gene (5 bases each). There are 14 residues in the CDR3. Germline lookup yields CDR1 SGHTA and CDR2 FQGNSA. V lost 3 bases to trimming and J lost 9 bases, with 18 bases between them. CDR3 protein: CASSFTPGQGGQYF. CDR3 nucleotide sequence: TGTGCCAGCAGCTTCACCCCGGGGCAGGGTGGGCAGTACTTC.

This clonotype was observed at least ten times. The chain couples TRBV7-9 to TRBJ1-5; weak D call: TRBD1 (5 bases). The germline V gene has CDR1 SEHNR and CDR2 FQNEAQ (reference sequence). Trimming took off 2 bases at V and 6 bases at J, with 11 bases between the two ends. CDR3 length: 14 residues. CDR3 coding DNA: TGTGCCAGCAGCTTATCGACTCAGGGTCAGCCCCAGCATTTT. As protein: CASSLSTQGQPQHF. Complete variable domain (other parts from reference TRBV7-9 and TRBJ1-5): DTGVSQNPRHKITKRGQNVTFRCDPISEHNRLYWYRQTLGQGPEFLTYFQNEAQLEKSRLLSDRFSAERPKGSFSTLEIQRTEQGDSAMYLCASSLSTQGQPQHFGDGTRLSIL.

As to this clonotype: Given a much more abundant clone one base away, this may be a read error. The rearrangement joins TRBV5-5 to TRBJ1-5; the D gene is possibly TRBD1 (6 bases). Germline assignment: CDR1 SGHKS and CDR2 YYEKEE (reference sequence). CDR3 length: 14 residues. Trimming left V 5 bases short and J 5 bases short, with 14 bases between. CDR3 bases: TGTGCCAGCAGACACACAGGGTCGGATCAGCCCCAGCATTTT. Amino acids: CASRHTGSDQPQHF.

The table lists this clonotype with many counts. This sequence joins TRBV7-8 and TRBJ2-5, with D possibly TRBD1 on 5 matching bases. Looked up from germline, CDR1 is SGHVS and CDR2 is FQNEAQ. This CDR3 is 13 amino acids long. V was cut by 1 base and J by 5 bases, with 8 bases left in between. DNA of the CDR3: TGTGCCAGCAGCTTAGGGCACAGGGAGACCCAGTACTTC. Protein sequence: CASSLGHRETQYF.

V usage is TRBV29-1 and J usage is TRBJ1-1, with 9 positions matching TRBD1. The V and J ends lost 7 bases and 3 bases, in that order; junction bases with no gene match: 12. The germline CDR1 and CDR2 sequences are SQVTM and ANQGSEA. The length of the CDR3 is 15 residues. This CDR3 is CSAPVGDRVYTEAFF. In DNA, the CDR3 is TGCAGCGCCCCTGTAGGGGACAGGGTGTACACTGAAGCTTTCTTT.

This clonotype was seen only a few times. The chain links TRBV10-3 to TRBJ2-1; no reliable D call. The CDR3 has 13 residues. Trimming pared 0 bases from V and 8 bases from J, leaving 8 bases between. Germline CDR1 and CDR2: ENHRY and SYGVKD. The CDR3 sequence: CAISESNGDEQFF. The CDR3 bases are TGTGCCATCAGTGAGTCGAATGGGGATGAGCAGTTCTTC.

This clonotype occurred many times. The chain has TRBV2 and TRBJ2-7; D possibly corresponds to TRBD1 (6 bases). The CDR3 loop spans 13 amino acids. The ends were cut back, 5 bases at V and 3 bases at J, with 11 bases in the middle. Germline V gene lookup returns CDR1 SNHLY and CDR2 FYNNEI. The CDR3 reads CASSKDRDYEQYF. CDR3 DNA sequence: TGTGCCAGCAGTAAGGACAGAGACTACGAGCAGTACTTC.